This TCR beta chain was observed in a study of shared clonotypes between healthy human individuals. Turning to the study itself: Each donor had three CD4 naive, three CD4 memory, two CD8 naive and one CD8 memory plate.

Method: immunoSEQ multiplex PCR; TCRdb's copy keeps in-frame clones and lacks some. The sample consists of over 1.4 million clones, around 95% of them appearing once. The germline V gene has CDR1 LNHDA and CDR2 SQIVND (reference sequence). V gave up 4 bases and J gave up 4 bases, with 4 bases separating them. This CDR3 region has 12 residues. The sequenced sample was naive CD4+ T cells sorted from blood. Subset given: CD45RA+ positively selected. The chain employs TRBV19 and TRBJ2-2; D ambiguous. The source of this sequence is a man aged 30 to 39 in good health. The CDR3 nucleotides are TGTGCCAGTAGTAAGACCACCGGGGAGCTGTTTTTT. The encoded protein is CASSKTTGELFF.